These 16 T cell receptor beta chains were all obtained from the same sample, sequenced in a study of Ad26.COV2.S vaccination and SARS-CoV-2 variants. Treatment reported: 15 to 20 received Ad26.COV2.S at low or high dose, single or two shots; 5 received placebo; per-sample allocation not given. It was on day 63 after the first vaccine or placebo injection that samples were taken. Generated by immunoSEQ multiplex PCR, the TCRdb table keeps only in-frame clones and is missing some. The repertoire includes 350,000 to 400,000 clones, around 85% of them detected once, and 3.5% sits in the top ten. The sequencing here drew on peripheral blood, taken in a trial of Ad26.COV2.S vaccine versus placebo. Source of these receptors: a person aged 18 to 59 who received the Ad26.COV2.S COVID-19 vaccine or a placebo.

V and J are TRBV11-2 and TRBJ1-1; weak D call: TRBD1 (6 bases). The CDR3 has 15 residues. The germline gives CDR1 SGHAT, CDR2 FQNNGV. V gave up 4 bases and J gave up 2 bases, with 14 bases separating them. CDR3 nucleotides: TGTGCCAGCAGCTCGGGACATCGGGTTAACACTGAAGCTTTCTTT. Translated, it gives CASSSGHRVNTEAFF.

CDR3 DNA sequence: TGTGCCATCAGTGAGGGGGGACTCTTTAATGAGCAGTTCTTC. It yields the protein CAISEGGLFNEQFF. The chain links TRBV10-3 to TRBJ2-1, with a possible D match to TRBD2 (6 bases). The ends were cut back, 2 bases at V and 7 bases at J, with 12 bases in the middle. Germline CDR1 is ENHRY and CDR2 is SYGVKD. The CDR3 loop spans 14 amino acids.

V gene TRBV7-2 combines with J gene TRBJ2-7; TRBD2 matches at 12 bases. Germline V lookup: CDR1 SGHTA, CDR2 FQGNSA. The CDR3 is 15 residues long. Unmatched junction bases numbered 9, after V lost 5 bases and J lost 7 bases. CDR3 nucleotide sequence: TGTGCCAGCAGCGCGTCTAGCGGGGGGGCCGATGAGCAGTACTTC. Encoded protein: CASSASSGGADEQYF.

In DNA, the CDR3 is TGCGCCAGCAGCCAAGCCTGGACAGGGCGAGATACGCAGTATTTT. It is translated as CASSQAWTGRDTQYF. The chain is built from TRBV4-1 and TRBJ2-3; 8 bases are a match to TRBD1. Germline values: CDR1 MGHRA, CDR2 YSYEKL. The CDR3 consists of 15 residues. Losses at the gene ends were 1 base for V and 5 bases for J; bases not matched to a gene: 5.

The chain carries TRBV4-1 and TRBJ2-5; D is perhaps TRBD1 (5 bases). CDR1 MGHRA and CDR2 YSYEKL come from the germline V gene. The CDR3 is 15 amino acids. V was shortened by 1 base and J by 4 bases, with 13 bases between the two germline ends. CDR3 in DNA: TGCGCCAGCAGCCAAGCTTACAGGAACCCAGAGACCCAGTACTTC. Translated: CASSQAYRNPETQYF.

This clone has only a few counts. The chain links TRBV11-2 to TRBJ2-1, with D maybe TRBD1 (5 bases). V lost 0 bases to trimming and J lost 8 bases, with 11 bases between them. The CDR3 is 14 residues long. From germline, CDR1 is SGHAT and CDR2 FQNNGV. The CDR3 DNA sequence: TGTGCCAGCAGCTTAGATGCGCAGGGCTATGAGCAGTTCTTC. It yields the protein CASSLDAQGYEQFF.

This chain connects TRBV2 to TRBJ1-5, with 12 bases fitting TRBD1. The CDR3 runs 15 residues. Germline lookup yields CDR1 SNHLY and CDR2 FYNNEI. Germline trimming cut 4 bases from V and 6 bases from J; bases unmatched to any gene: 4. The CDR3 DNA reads TGTGCCAGCAGTGGCGGGACAGGGGGCGGTCAGCCCCAGCATTTT. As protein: CASSGGTGGGQPQHF.

CDR3 nucleotide sequence: TGTGCCATCAGTCCGGATGACAGGGAAGGCACAGATACGCAGTATTTT. Its translation is CAISPDDREGTDTQYF. The chain has TRBV10-3 and TRBJ2-3, with 7 bases fitting TRBD1. The CDR3 runs to 16 residues. J was trimmed by 1 base and V by 5 bases; bases with no gene match: 9. Germline CDR1 is ENHRY and CDR2 is SYGVKD.

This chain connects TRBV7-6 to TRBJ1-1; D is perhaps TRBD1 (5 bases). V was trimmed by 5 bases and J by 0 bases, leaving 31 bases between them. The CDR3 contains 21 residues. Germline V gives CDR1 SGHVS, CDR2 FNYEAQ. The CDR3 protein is CASSAEVGQGPPWAMNTEAFF. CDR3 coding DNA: TGTGCCAGCAGCGCGGAGGTTGGGCAGGGACCCCCTTGGGCGATGAACACTGAAGCTTTCTTT. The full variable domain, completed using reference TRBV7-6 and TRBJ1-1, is GAGVSQSPRYKVTKRGQDVALRCDPISGHVSLYWYRQALGQGPEFLTYFNYEAQQDKSGLPNDRFSAERPEGSISTLTIQRTEQRDSAMYRCASSAEVGQGPPWAMNTEAFFGQGTRLTVV.

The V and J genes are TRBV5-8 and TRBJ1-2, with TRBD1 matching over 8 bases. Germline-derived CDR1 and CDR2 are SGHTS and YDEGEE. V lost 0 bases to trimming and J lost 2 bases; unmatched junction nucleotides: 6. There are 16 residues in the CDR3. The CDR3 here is CASSLETGVKNYGYTF. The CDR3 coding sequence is TGTGCCAGCAGCTTGGAGACAGGGGTTAAAAACTATGGCTACACCTTC.

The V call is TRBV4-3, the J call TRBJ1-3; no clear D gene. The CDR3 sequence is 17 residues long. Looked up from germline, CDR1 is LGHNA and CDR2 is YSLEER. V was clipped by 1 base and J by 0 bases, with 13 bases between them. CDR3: CASSQGVSSSSGNTIYF. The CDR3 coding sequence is TGCGCCAGCAGCCAAGGAGTCTCTTCGAGCTCTGGAAACACCATATATTTT.

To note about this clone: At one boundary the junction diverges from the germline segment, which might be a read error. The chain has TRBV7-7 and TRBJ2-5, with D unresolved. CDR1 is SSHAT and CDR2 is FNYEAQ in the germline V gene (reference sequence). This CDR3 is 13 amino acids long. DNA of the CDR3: TGTGCTAGCAGCTTAGGATTACTAGAGACCCAGTACTTC. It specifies CASSLGLLETQYF.

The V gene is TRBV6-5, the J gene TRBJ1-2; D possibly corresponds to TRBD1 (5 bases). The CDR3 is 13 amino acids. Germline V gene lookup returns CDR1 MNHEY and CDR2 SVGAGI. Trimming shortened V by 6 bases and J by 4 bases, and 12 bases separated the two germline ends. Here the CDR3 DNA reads TGTGCCAGCAGAGCGGGGCAGCCCTATGGCTACACCTTC. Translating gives CASRAGQPYGYTF.

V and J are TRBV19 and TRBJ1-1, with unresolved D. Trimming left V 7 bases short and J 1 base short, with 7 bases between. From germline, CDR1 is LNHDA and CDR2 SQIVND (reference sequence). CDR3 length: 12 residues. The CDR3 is CASNGPNTEAFF. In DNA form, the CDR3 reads TGTGCCAGTAATGGCCCGAACACTGAAGCTTTCTTT.

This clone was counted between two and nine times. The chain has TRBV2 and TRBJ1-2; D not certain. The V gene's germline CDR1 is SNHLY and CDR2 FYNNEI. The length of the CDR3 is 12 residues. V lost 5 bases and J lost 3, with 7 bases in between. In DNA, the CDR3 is TGTGCCAGCAGTCCGACTGACTATGGCTACACCTTC. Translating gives CASSPTDYGYTF.

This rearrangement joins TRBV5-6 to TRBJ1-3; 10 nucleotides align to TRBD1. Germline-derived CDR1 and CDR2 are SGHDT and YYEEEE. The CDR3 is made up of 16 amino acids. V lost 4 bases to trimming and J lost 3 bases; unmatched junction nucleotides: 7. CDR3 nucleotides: TGTGCCAGCAGCATCACCGGGACAGGGGTTGGAAACACCATATATTTT. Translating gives CASSITGTGVGNTIYF.